This T cell receptor (beta chain) was captured in a study of beta chain features in type 1 diabetes (dated by TCRdb to the late 2010s). Context from the whole study: Patients and healthy donors did not differ in mean age, gender distribution, total cell number or subset yield. A total of around 110,000,000 sorted cells were examined across all samples, and RNA yield correlated strongly with the number of cells per subset. The study compared the TCRB repertoires of sorted circulating CD4+ T cell subsets in recently diagnosed type 1 diabetes patients with those in matched healthy donors. Regulatory and stem cell-like memory subsets were obtained from only 8 patients and about eight healthy donors, while naive and central memory subsets were obtained from all 28 donors. Broad study findings and their caveats: Because cDNA was sequenced instead of genomic DNA, highly expressing activated cells could be over-represented, though the groups showed no difference in activation or CD3 levels. PCR may preferentially amplify shorter templates, but because patient and control samples were amplified and corrected together, any resulting skew would affect both groups equally. Naive, central memory and regulatory TCRB repertoires appeared to be more alike among patients than among healthy donors. At VDJ recombination sites, patients with type 1 diabetes made fewer insertions and deleted more nucleotides, a pattern implying thymic rearrangement abnormalities. A moderate but significant shortening of TCRB CDR3 length was observed in type 1 diabetes patients in all four CD4+ subsets. Because the HLA sub-analyses included only small numbers of individuals, any influence of HLA type on TCRB rearrangement was left unresolved.

The CDR3 sequence holds 16 residues, the cysteine and phenylalanine included. Only the CDR3 DNA is retained, 48 bases long and in frame from the first base. Relative to germline, V is missing 3 bases and J is missing 2 bases, with 7 bases of the junction outside any gene match. CDR1 LGHNA and CDR2 YSLEER were looked up in the germline V gene. A single peripheral blood draw of about 116 mL on average was collected from each donor into heparinised tubes. Naive, central memory, regulatory and stem cell-like memory CD4+ T cells were sorted on a BD FACSAria II using a panel including CD45RO, CCR7, CD25, CD127, CD95 and CD27. A purity above 98% was achieved for all sorted populations. PBMCs were separated immediately by Lymphoprep density gradient centrifugation and were stained directly, without being cultured. So that batch effects would be minimized, each experiment stained and sorted samples in pairs, pairing one healthy donor with one patient.

All of the isolated RNA was reverse transcribed with the High Capacity cDNA Reverse Transcription Kit, so expressed TCRB transcripts were sequenced. Deep immunoSEQ sequencing was applied to naive, central memory and regulatory T cell samples, giving an average of roughly 3.6 million total reads per sample. Sorted cells were lysed in RLT buffer and RNA was extracted with DNase-treated RNeasy Micro or Mini kits, depending on cell number. To prevent cross-contamination, every cell subset was processed on its own, while patient and healthy donor samples were processed together. Using the immunoSEQ multiplex PCR, TCRB sequences were amplified from cDNA into 87-bp fragments spanning the CDR3 region. Sequencing of the amplicons was performed on the Illumina HiSeq platform. In the paper's pipeline: PCR bias was computationally corrected using synthetic template baselines, reads within Hamming distance 2 were collapsed, and singletons that could not be merged were discarded. Reads were aligned against IMGT so that V, D and J genes, CDR3 length and insertions or deletions at six rearrangement sites could be assigned. Within each subset, clonotype counts were normalized to sorted cell number, and only after that were true diversity and Gini coefficients computed with the tcR R package. Repertoire sharing was quantified using the overlap coefficient calculated on TCRB nucleotide sequences. TCRdb stores this immuneACCESS table with in-frame sequences only. Part of the clones is absent; in the studies checked, under half of the shortfall reflects unresolved V genes, and no reason is known for the rest. V, J and clone size are taken as reported in that table, and D and trimming were inferred from the DNA itself. The sample has tens of thousands of clones on record, roughly three fifths of them singletons. Together, the top ten hold about 2.2% of the sample.

This clone was counted only a few times. The clone's antigen remains unknown. Base qualities were left out, and no much larger clone turns up one base away. The TCR originated in a woman aged 18-29 years in good health. The sequence is built from TRBV4-3 and TRBJ2-3; a stretch of 8 junction bases matches TRBD1. The sequenced material came from Tregs from blood. Explained via the paper, the cell subset or site label denotes: regulatory CD4+ T cells. The DNA sequence is given as TGCGCCAGCAGCCACGGGACAGGAGACAACACAGATACGCAGTATTTT. Its protein is CASSHGTGDNTDTQYF.